The clone carrying this T cell receptor beta chain came up a few times. The target antigen is unknown. The CDR3 totals 9 residues. Germline V gene data show CDR1 as DFQATT and CDR2 as SNEGSKA (reference sequence). V lost 6 bases and J lost 7, with 4 bases in between. This record comes from a study of beta chain features in type 1 diabetes. Investigators reverse transcribed all isolated RNA, so they sequenced expressed TCRB transcripts. Data came from immunoSEQ multiplex PCR; TCRdb stores just in-frame clones and leaves some out. This sample has 330,000 or so clones, with over 9.5% found just once. Findings and caveats of the study: Across all four CD4+ subsets, people with type 1 diabetes showed modestly shorter TCRB CDR3s.

The specimen sequenced was naive CD4+ T cells from blood. The source of this sequence is a woman between 18 and 30 years old with type 1 diabetes. This rearrangement joins TRBV20-1 to TRBJ2-1, with unresolved D. The CDR3 region is CSAPNEQFF. The CDR3 DNA reads as TGCAGTGCCCCGAATGAGCAGTTCTTC.